The 16 T cell receptor beta chains below were found in one sample sequenced in a study of breast tumors, draining lymph nodes, adjacent tissues. TCRdb reprocessed the multiplex PCR reads with MiXCR, giving one entry per CDR3 protein. The data show 150,000 to 250,000 distinct CDR3 sequences, around 29% seen once. Samples came from axillary lymph nodes draining the breast cancer. Sequencing input: axillary lymph node tissue. These receptors were taken from a female donor with breast cancer. Some clones in this sample may be carry-over from other donors' samples.

This clonotype appeared many times. The chain recombines TRBV4-1 with TRBJ2-3; D possibly matches TRBD1 or TRBD2 (5 bases each). V shed 0 bases and J shed 3 bases, with 7 bases lying between them. The germline gives CDR1 MGHRA, CDR2 YSYEKL. The CDR3 contains 14 residues. CDR3 sequence: CASSQEWGTDTQYF. The CDR3 bases are TGCGCCAGCAGCCAAGAGTGGGGGACAGATACGCAGTATTTT.

This clonotype was observed a handful of times. The rearrangement uses TRBV20-1 and TRBJ1-1; a possible D gene is TRBD1 (5 bases). Trimming removed 0 bases from V and 7 bases from J, with 15 bases in between. The CDR3 covers 14 residues. CDR1 and CDR2 from the germline V gene are DFQATT and SNEGSKA (reference sequence). CDR3 in amino acids: CSAREGVMTVEAFF. The CDR3 nucleotides are TGCAGTGCTAGAGAGGGGGTGATGACAGTTGAAGCTTTCTTT.

About this clonotype: The germline gene is not matched at one end of the junction; a read error may be the cause. The CDR3 here is CATGRDKGREVYNEQFF. The DNA for the CDR3 is TGTGCCACCGGCAGAGATAAGGGGCGGGAGGTTTACAATGAGCAGTTCTTC. The V and J genes are TRBV15 and TRBJ2-1, with 8 nucleotides matching TRBD2. The CDR3 consists of 17 residues. Germline-derived CDR1 and CDR2 are LNHNV and YYDKDF (reference sequence). The variable domain in full, completed from reference TRBV15 and TRBJ2-1, reads DAMVIQNPRYQVTQFGKPVTLSCSQTLNHNVMYWYQQKSSQAPKLLFHYYDKDFNNEADTPDNFQSRRPNTSFCFLDIRSPGLGDTAMYLCATGRDKGREVYNEQFFGPGTRLTVL.

This clonotype occurred many times. Written as DNA, the CDR3 is TGTGCCAGCAGCTTCCGACAGGGATCCTACAATGAGCAGTTCTTC. Protein: CASSFRQGSYNEQFF. This sequence joins TRBV7-9 and TRBJ2-1; TRBD1 agrees at 7 bases. This CDR3 is built from 15 residues. The trim removed 3 bases at V and 1 base at J, leaving 3 bases unmatched. The V gene's germline CDR1 is SEHNR and CDR2 FQNEAQ (reference sequence). Based on the CDR3 plus reference TRBV7-9 and TRBJ2-1, the full variable domain is DTGVSQNPRHKITKRGQNVTFRCDPISEHNRLYWYRQTLGQGPEFLTYFQNEAQLEKSRLLSDRFSAERPKGSFSTLEIQRTEQGDSAMYLCASSFRQGSYNEQFFGPGTRLTVL.

This clonotype was counted many times. V usage is TRBV29-1 and J usage is TRBJ2-7; no firm D call. This CDR3 is built from 12 residues. V lost 0 bases and J lost 3, with 6 bases in between. Germline assignment: CDR1 SQVTM and CDR2 ANQGSEA. CDR3 nucleotide sequence: TGCAGCGTTGAAGATCACTTCTACGAGCAGTACTTC. Its protein product is CSVEDHFYEQYF.

The chain has TRBV2 and TRBJ2-5; a possible D gene is TRBD1 (6 bases). The CDR3 covers 12 residues. With 6 bases removed from V and 5 bases from J, the gap between germline ends came to 10 bases. In germline, CDR1 is SNHLY, CDR2 FYNNEI. This CDR3 is CASRGGKETQYF. CDR3 DNA sequence: TGTGCCAGCAGAGGGGGTAAGGAGACCCAGTACTTC.

J is TRBJ2-2 and V is TRBV18, with TRBD2 identical over 8 bases. V lost 3 bases, J lost 3 bases, and 6 bases stayed unmatched. The CDR3 covers 16 residues. From germline, CDR1 is KGHSH and CDR2 LQKENI. The CDR3 sequence is CASSPGLAGYTGELFF. The CDR3 DNA follows: TGTGCCAGCTCACCGGGGCTAGCGGGCTACACCGGGGAGCTGTTTTTT.

The sample holds a few counts of this clonotype. This chain uses TRBV28 with TRBJ1-2; D possibly corresponds to TRBD1 (6 bases). Germline assignment: CDR1 MDHEN and CDR2 SYDVKM. Trimming took 6 bases from V and 2 from J, leaving 10 bases between them. This CDR3 is 13 amino acids long. This chain's CDR3 is CASRTGSNYGYTF. As DNA, the CDR3 is TGTGCCAGCAGGACAGGATCCAACTATGGCTACACCTTC.

V and J are TRBV12-3 or TRBV12-4 and TRBJ1-1; D ambiguous. Trimming took 6 bases from V and 3 from J, leaving 11 bases between them. CDR3 length: 13 amino acids. DNA of the CDR3: TGTGCCAGCAGCCTACTCCCTTACACTGAAGCTTTCTTT. It translates to CASSLLPYTEAFF.

This clonotype showed up many times. The rearrangement links TRBV20-1 to TRBJ1-6; 8 nucleotides line up with TRBD1. From germline, CDR1 is DFQATT and CDR2 SNEGSKA (reference sequence). Trimming removed 6 bases from V and 10 bases from J; junction bases left unmatched: 14. The CDR3 runs 15 residues. Here the CDR3 reads CSADHGQGKGSPLHF. The CDR3, as DNA: TGCAGTGCAGACCATGGACAGGGAAAAGGGTCACCCCTCCACTTT.

This clonotype was seen repeatedly, ten times or more. This sequence joins TRBV18 and TRBJ2-7, with D perhaps TRBD1 (5 bases). Trimming left V 1 base short and J 5 bases short, with 12 bases between. There are 14 residues in the CDR3. Germline V lookup: CDR1 KGHSH, CDR2 LQKENI. The CDR3 DNA reads TGTGCCAGCTCACCACTTGGGGCAAGAAACGAGCAGTACTTC. This translates into CASSPLGARNEQYF.

The chain is built from TRBV7-9 and TRBJ2-5; D perhaps matches TRBD1 (6 bases). This CDR3 region has 17 residues. The ends were cut back, 1 base at V and 2 bases at J, with 17 bases in the middle. CDR1 and CDR2 from the germline V gene are SEHNR and FQNEAQ (reference sequence). The CDR3 nucleotides are TGTGCCAGCAGCTTAGGACGCTCTGGACAGTTACAAGAGACCCAGTACTTC. Amino acid sequence: CASSLGRSGQLQETQYF.

Worth noting for this clonotype: A much larger clonotype is one base distant, so this may be a read error. The chain recombines TRBV10-2 with TRBJ2-7, with TRBD2 as a possible D gene (6 bases). Trimming left V 3 bases short and J 9 bases short, with 18 bases between. This CDR3 is 14 amino acids long. From germline, CDR1 is WSHSY and CDR2 SAAADI. The CDR3 loop is CASSDWAGRRGQYF. CDR3 in DNA: TGCGCCAGCAGTGATTGGGCAGGGCGGAGGGGGCAGTACTTC.

The rearrangement uses TRBV20-1 and TRBJ2-3, with 9 bases matching TRBD2. The CDR3 is made up of 16 amino acids. J gave up 2 bases and V 0 bases, and 6 bases lay outside the gene matches. CDR1 and CDR2 (germline): DFQATT, SNEGSKA (reference sequence). The CDR3 region has the DNA TGCAGTGCTAGAGATTGGGCTAGCGGGAACACAGATACGCAGTATTTT. Its translation: CSARDWASGNTDTQYF.

This clonotype was observed many times. The chain couples TRBV2 to TRBJ2-6; maybe TRBD1 (6 bases). The CDR3 extends over 15 amino acids. With 6 bases removed from V and 2 bases from J, the gap between germline ends came to 11 bases. Germline lookup yields CDR1 SNHLY and CDR2 FYNNEI. The CDR3 spells CASSAQGTGANVLTF. For the CDR3, the DNA is TGTGCCAGCAGCGCACAGGGAACTGGGGCCAACGTCCTGACTTTC. The full variable domain, with the rest looked up from reference TRBV2 and TRBJ2-6, is EPEVTQTPSHQVTQMGQEVILRCVPISNHLYFYWYRQILGQKVEFLVSFYNNEISEKSEIFDDQFSVERPDGSNFTLKIRSTKLEDSAMYFCASSAQGTGANVLTFGAGSRLTVL.

The J gene is TRBJ2-7, the V gene TRBV18; 9 bases align to TRBD2. The V segment lost 4 bases and the J segment 0 bases; nucleotides outside the gene matches: 4. This CDR3 comprises 15 residues. Germline V gives CDR1 KGHSH, CDR2 LQKENI. CDR3 sequence: CASSQGAGGSYEQYF. The CDR3 DNA reads as TGTGCCAGCTCACAGGGAGCGGGGGGCTCCTACGAGCAGTACTTC.